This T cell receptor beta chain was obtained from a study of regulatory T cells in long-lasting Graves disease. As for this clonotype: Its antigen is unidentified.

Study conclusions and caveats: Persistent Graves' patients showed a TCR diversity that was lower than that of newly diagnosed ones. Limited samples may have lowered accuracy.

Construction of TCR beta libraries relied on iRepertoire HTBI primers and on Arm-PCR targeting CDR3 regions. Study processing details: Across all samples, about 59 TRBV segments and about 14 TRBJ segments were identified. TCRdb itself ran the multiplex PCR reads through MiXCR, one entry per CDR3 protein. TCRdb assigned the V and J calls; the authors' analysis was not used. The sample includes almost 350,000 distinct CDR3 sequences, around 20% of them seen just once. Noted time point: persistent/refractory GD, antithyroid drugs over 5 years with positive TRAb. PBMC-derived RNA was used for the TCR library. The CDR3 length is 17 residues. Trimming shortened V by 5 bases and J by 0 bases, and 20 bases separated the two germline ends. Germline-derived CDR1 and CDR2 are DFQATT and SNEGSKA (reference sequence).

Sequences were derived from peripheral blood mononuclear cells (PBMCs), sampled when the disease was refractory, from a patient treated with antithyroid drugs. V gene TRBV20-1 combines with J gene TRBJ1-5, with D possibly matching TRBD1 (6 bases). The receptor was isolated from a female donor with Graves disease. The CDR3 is CSAGVGGGRFSNQPQHF. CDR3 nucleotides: TGCAGTGCTGGGGTCGGAGGGGGAAGGTTTAGCAATCAGCCCCAGCATTTT.